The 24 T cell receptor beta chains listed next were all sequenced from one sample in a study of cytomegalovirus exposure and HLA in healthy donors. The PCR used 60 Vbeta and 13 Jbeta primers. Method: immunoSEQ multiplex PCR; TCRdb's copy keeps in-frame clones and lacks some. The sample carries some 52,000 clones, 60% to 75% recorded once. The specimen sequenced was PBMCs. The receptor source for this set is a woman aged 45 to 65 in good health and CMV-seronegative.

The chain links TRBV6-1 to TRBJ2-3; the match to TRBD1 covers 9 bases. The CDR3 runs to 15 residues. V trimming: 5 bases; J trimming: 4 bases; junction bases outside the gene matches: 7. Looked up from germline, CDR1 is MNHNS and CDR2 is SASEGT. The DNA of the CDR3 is TGTGCCAGCAGTTTAAATAGGGACAGGGCAGATACGCAGTATTTT. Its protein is CASSLNRDRADTQYF.

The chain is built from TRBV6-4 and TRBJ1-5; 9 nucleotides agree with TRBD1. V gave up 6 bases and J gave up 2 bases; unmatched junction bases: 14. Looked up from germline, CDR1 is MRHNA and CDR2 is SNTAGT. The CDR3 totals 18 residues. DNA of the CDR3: TGTGCCAGCAGGGGTGGGGGACAGGGATTTTCGGGCAATCAGCCCCAGCATTTT. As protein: CASRGGGQGFSGNQPQHF.

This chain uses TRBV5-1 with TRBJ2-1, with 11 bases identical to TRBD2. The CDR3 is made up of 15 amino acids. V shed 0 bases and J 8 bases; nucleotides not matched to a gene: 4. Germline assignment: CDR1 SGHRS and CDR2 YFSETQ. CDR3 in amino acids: CASSLGLAGLDEQFF. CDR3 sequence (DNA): TGCGCCAGCAGCTTGGGACTAGCGGGACTCGATGAGCAGTTCTTC.

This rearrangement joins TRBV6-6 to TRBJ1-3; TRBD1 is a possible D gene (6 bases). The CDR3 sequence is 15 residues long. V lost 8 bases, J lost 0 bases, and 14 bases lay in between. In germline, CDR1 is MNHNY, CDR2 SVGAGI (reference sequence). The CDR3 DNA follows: TGTGCCAGCCGCTCGAGGGACACCTCTGGAAACACCATATATTTT. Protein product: CASRSRDTSGNTIYF.

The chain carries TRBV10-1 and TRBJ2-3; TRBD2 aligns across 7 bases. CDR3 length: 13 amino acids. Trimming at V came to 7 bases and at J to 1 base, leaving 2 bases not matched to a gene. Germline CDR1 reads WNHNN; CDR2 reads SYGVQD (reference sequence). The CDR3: CASNREGTDTQYF. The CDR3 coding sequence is TGCGCCAGCAACCGGGAGGGCACAGATACGCAGTATTTT.

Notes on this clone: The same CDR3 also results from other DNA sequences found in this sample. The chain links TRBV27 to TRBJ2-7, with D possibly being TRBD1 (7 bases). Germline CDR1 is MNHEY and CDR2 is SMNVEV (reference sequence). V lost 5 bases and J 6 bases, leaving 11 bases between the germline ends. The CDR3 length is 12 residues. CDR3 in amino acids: CASSRQGGEQYF. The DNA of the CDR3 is TGTGCCAGCAGTCGCCAGGGGGGCGAGCAGTACTTC.

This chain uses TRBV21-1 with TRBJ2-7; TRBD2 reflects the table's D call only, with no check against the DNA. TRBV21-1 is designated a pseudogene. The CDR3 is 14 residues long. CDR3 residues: CASSSKRSSYEQYF. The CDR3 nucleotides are TGTGCCAGCAGCAGCAAACGGAGCTCCTACGAGCAGTACTTC.

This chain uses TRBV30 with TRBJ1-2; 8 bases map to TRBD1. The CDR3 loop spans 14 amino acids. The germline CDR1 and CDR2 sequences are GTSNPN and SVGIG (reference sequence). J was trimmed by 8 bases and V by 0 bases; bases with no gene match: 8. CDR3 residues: CAWSVPGTGNGYTF. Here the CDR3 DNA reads TGTGCCTGGAGTGTACCCGGGACAGGAAACGGCTACACCTTC.

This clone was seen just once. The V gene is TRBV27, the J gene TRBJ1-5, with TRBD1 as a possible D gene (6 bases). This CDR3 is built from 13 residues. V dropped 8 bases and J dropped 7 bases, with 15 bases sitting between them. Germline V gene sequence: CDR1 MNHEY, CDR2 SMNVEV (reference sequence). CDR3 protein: CASGTGPRQPQHF. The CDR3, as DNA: TGTGCCAGCGGTACAGGGCCAAGGCAGCCCCAGCATTTT.

In DNA form, the CDR3 reads TGTGCCAGCAGCCAAGACCGCGGCCGGGAAGCTTTCTTT. Residues: CASSQDRGREAFF. V gene TRBV4-2 combines with J gene TRBJ1-1, with D unresolved. Germline CDR1 LGHNA, CDR2 YNFKEQ. Trimming took off 0 bases at V and 8 bases at J, with 10 bases between the two ends. This CDR3 spans 13 amino acids.

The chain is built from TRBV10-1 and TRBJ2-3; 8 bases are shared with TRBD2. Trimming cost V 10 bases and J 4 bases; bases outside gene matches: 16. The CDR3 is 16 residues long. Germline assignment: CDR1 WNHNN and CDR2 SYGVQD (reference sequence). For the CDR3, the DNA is TGCGCCACCCTTCCCCTTTGCGCGGGGGGCCCAGATACGCAGTATTTT. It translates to CATLPLCAGGPDTQYF.

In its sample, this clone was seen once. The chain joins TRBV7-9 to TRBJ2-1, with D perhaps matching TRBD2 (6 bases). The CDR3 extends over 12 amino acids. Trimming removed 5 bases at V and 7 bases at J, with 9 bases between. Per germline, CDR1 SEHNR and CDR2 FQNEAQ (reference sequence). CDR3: CASSNRENEQFF. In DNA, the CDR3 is TGTGCCAGCAGCAACCGGGAGAATGAGCAGTTCTTC.

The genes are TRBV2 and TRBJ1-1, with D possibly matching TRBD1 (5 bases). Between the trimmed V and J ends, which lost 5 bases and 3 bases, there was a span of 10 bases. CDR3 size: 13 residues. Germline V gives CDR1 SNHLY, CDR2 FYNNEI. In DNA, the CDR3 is TGTGCCAGCAGTATAACAGGTGACACTGAAGCTTTCTTT. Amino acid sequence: CASSITGDTEAFF.

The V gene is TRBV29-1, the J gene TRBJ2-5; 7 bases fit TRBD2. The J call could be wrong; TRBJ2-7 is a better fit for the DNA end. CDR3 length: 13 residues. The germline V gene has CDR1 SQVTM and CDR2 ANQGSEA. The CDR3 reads CSVGREGFHEQYF. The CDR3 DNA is TGCAGCGTTGGGAGGGAGGGGTTCCACGAGCAGTACTTC.

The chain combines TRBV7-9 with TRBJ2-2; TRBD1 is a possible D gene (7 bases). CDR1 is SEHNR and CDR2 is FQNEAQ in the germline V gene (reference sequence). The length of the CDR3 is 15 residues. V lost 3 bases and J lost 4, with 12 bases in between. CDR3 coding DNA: TGTGCCAGCAGCTTGCTCCAGGGGGGCACCGGGGAGCTGTTTTTT. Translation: CASSLLQGGTGELFF. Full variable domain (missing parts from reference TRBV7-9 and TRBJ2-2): DTGVSQNPRHKITKRGQNVTFRCDPISEHNRLYWYRQTLGQGPEFLTYFQNEAQLEKSRLLSDRFSAERPKGSFSTLEIQRTEQGDSAMYLCASSLLQGGTGELFFGEGSRLTVL.

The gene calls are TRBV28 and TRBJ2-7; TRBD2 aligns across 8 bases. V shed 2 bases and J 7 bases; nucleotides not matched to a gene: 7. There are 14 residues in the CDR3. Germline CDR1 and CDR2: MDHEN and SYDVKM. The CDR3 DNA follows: TGTGCCAGCAGTTTAGGAGCGGGAGACTGGGAGCAGTACTTC. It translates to CASSLGAGDWEQYF.

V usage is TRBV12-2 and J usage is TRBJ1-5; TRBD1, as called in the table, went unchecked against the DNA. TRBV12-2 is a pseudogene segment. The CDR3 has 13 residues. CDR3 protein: CASRFAGCQPQHF. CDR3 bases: TGTGCAAGTCGCTTTGCAGGGTGTCAGCCCCAGCATTTT.

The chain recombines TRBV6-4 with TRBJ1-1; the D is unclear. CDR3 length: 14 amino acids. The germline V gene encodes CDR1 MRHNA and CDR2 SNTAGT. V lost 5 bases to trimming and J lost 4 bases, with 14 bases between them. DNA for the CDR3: TGTGCCAGCAGTACCACGCCGGGAGGCACTGAAGCTTTCTTT. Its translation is CASSTTPGGTEAFF.

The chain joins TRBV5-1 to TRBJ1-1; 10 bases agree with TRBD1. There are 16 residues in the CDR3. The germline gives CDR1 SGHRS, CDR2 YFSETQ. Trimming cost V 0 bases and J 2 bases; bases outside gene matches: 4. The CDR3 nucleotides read TGCGCCAGCAGCTTGGACGGACAGGGGGGTAACACTGAAGCTTTCTTT. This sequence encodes CASSLDGQGGNTEAFF.

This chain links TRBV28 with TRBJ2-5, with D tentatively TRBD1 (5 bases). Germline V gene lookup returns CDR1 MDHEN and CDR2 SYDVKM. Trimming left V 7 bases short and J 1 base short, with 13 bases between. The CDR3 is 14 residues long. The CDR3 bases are TGTGCCAGCAAAGAAACAGGATCCCAAGAGACCCAGTACTTC. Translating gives CASKETGSQETQYF.

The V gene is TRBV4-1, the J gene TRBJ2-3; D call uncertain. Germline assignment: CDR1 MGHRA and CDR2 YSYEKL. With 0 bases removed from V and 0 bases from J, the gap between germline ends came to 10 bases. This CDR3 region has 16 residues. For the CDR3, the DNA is TGCGCCAGCAGCCAAGAGGGTGTCAGGAGCACAGATACGCAGTATTTT. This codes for CASSQEGVRSTDTQYF.

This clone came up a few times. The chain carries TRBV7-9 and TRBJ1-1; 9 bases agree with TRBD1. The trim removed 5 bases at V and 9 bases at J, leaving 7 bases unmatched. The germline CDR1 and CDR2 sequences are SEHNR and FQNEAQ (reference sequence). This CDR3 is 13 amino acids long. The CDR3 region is CASSKQGATKAFF. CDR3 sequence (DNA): TGTGCCAGCAGCAAACAGGGGGCAACTAAAGCTTTCTTT.

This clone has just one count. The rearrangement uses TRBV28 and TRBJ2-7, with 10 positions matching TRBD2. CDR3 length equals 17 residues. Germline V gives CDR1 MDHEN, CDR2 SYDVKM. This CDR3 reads CASARPGAGGPGNEQYF. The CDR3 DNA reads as TGTGCGAGCGCCCGCCCAGGAGCGGGAGGGCCGGGTAACGAGCAGTACTTC.

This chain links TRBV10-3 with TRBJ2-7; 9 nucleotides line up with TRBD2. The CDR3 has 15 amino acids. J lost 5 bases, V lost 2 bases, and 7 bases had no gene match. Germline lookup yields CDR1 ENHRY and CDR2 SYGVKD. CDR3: CAISEGGRVHDEQYF. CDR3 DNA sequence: TGTGCCATCAGTGAGGGCGGGAGGGTTCACGACGAGCAGTACTTC.